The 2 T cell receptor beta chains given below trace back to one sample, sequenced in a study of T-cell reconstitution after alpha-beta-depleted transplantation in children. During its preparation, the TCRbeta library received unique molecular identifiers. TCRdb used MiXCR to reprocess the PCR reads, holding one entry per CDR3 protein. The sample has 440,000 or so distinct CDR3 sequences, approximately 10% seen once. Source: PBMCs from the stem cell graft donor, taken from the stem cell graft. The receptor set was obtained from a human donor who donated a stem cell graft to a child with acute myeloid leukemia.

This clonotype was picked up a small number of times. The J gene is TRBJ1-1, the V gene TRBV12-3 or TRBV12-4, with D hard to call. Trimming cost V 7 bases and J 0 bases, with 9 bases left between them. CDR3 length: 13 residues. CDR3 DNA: TGTGCCAGCACCCTGCAGGTGAACACTGAAGCTTTCTTT. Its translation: CASTLQVNTEAFF.

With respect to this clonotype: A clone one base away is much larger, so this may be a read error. For the CDR3, the DNA is TGCAGTGCTAGCGGGAGTGGTGGTGAGCACTTCTTC. This encodes CSASGSGGEHFF. The gene calls are TRBV20-1 and TRBJ2-1, with D possibly being TRBD2 (6 bases). CDR1 is DFQATT and CDR2 is SNEGSKA in the germline V gene (reference sequence). This CDR3 has 12 residues.